Listed below are T cell receptor beta chains from one sample, sequenced in a study of read filtering for tumor transcriptome and immune sequencing. One entry per CDR3 protein results from TCRdb running MiXCR on the reads. This table has 100,000 to 150,000 distinct CDR3 sequences, roughly 13% appearing once. Sequencing was done on a sample of a population of CD138-negative cells sorted from bone marrow. The receptor source for this set is a donor over 35 with multiple myeloma. Each CDR3 is given with its conserved first and last residue. Each record gives: clone size, V gene, D gene, J gene, CDR3 protein, CDR3 DNA. D genes are given only for firm matches. Not all rows give a size; the values are once, few, many and, for expanded clones, a class.

few	TRBV4-2	TRBD1	TRBJ2-7	CASSQAGTGIYEQYF	TGTGCCAGCAGCCAGGCCGGGACAGGCATTTACGAGCAGTACTTC
many	TRBV20-1	TRBD1	TRBJ1-1	CRVGQGGTEAFF	TGCAGGGTCGGACAGGGGGGCACTGAAGCTTTCTTT
few	TRBV9	.	TRBJ1-3	CASSVDGAFSGNTIYF	TGTGCCAGCAGCGTAGACGGGGCCTTCTCTGGAAACACCATATATTTT
many	TRBV11-3	.	TRBJ2-6	CASSMGTSGANVLTF	TGTGCCAGCAGCATGGGGACGTCTGGGGCCAACGTCCTGACTTTC
many	TRBV2	TRBD1	TRBJ2-5	CASQGAETQYF	TGTGCCAGCCAGGGGGCAGAGACCCAGTACTTC
many	TRBV7-9	TRBD2	TRBJ2-1	CASSSGTSAGVTYNEQFF	TGTGCCAGCAGCTCAGGGACTAGCGCTGGGGTCACCTACAATGAGCAGTTCTTC
many	TRBV5-1	.	TRBJ1-1	CASSLSRGRGTEAFF	TGCGCCAGCAGCTTGTCGCGGGGGCGCGGAACTGAAGCTTTCTTT
many	TRBV28	.	TRBJ2-5	CASSLTGYQETQYF	TGTGCCAGCAGTTTAACCGGGTACCAAGAGACCCAGTACTTC
many	TRBV6-6	TRBD1	TRBJ1-1	CASSTHRTGLNTEAFF	TGTGCCAGCAGTACTCACCGGACAGGACTGAACACTGAAGCTTTCTTT
few	TRBV7-3	.	TRBJ1-2	CASSAQTGLSYGYTF	TGTGCCAGCAGCGCTCAAACAGGGCTCAGCTATGGCTACACCTTC
.	TRBV7-8	.	TRBJ2-2	CASSVHFQDFTNTGELLF	TGTGCCAGCAGCGTTCATTTCCAAGACTTTACGAACACCGGGGAGCTGCTTTTT
many	TRBV12-3/TRBV12-4	.	TRBJ1-1	CASTVNSGGGTEAFF	TGTGCCAGCACCGTCAACTCCGGGGGGGGCACTGAAGCTTTCTTT
many	TRBV28	.	TRBJ2-1	CASSFRTRVNEQFF	TGTGCCAGCAGTTTTAGGACGAGGGTCAATGAGCAGTTCTTC
many	TRBV29-1	TRBD1	TRBJ1-2	CSARPVQGAYGYTF	TGCAGCGCCCGCCCTGTACAGGGGGCCTATGGCTACACCTTC
.	TRBV7-2	.	TRBJ2-5	CASSWTVQETQYF	TGTGCCAGCAGCTGGACCGTTCAAGAGACCCAGTACTTC
many	TRBV18	.	TRBJ1-3	CASSLTGDSGNTIYF	TGTGCCAGCTCACTTACAGGCGACTCTGGAAACACCATATATTTT
many	TRBV19	.	TRBJ2-3	CASSGLWADTQYF	TGTGCCAGTAGTGGTCTATGGGCAGATACGCAGTATTTT
few	TRBV11-2	TRBD1	TRBJ1-2	CASSGTGSYGYTF	TGTGCCAGCAGCGGGACAGGGAGCTATGGCTACACCTTC
few	TRBV5-1	.	TRBJ1-5	CASRVGGDQPQHF	TGCGCCAGCAGAGTAGGCGGTGATCAGCCCCAGCATTTT
many	TRBV3-1	.	TRBJ2-2	CASSQDNIPSNTGELFF	TGTGCCAGCAGCCAAGATAACATTCCCTCGAACACCGGGGAGCTGTTTTTT
few	TRBV4-2	TRBD2	TRBJ2-7	CASSQPQAGARPSEQYF	TGTGCCAGCAGCCAGCCCCAGGCGGGAGCCCGCCCCAGCGAGCAGTACTTC
many	TRBV6-6	.	TRBJ2-3	CASNRGGTDTQYF	TGTGCCAGTAATAGGGGGGGCACAGATACGCAGTATTTT
.	TRBV7-9	TRBD1	TRBJ1-1	CAIRSGQGFTEAFF	TGCGCCATACGCTCGGGACAGGGTTTCACTGAAGCTTTCTTT
many	TRBV5-1	.	TRBJ1-5	CASSLGQRQPQHF	TGCGCCAGCAGCTTGGGGCAGCGTCAGCCCCAGCATTTT
many	TRBV20-1	TRBD2	TRBJ2-1	CSSSPGGGNNEQFF	TGCAGTTCTAGCCCCGGGGGGGGGAACAATGAGCAGTTCTTC
.	TRBV12-3/TRBV12-4	.	TRBJ2-7	CASSFRPGADEQYF	TGTGCCAGCAGTTTTCGTCCTGGGGCGGACGAGCAGTACTTC
few	TRBV6-1	.	TRBJ2-5	CATQESGKETQYF	TGTGCCACCCAGGAGTCGGGGAAGGAGACCCAGTACTTC
many	TRBV7-3	TRBD2	TRBJ2-2	CASSLASGRTGELFF	TGTGCCAGCAGCTTAGCTAGCGGGAGAACCGGGGAGCTGTTTTTT
many	TRBV20-1	TRBD1	TRBJ2-7	CSASGTGGTYEQYF	TGCAGTGCTAGCGGGACAGGGGGGACCTACGAGCAGTACTTC
many	TRBV28	.	TRBJ2-2	CASSLVFRQTNTGELFF	TGTGCCAGCAGTTTAGTGTTTCGACAGACGAACACCGGGGAGCTGTTTTTT
many	TRBV4-1	.	TRBJ2-3	CASSQKPGEGTDTQYF	TGCGCCAGCAGCCAAAAACCGGGAGAGGGCACAGATACGCAGTATTTT
few	TRBV29-1	TRBD2	TRBJ2-2	CSARTSGGGELFF	TGCAGCGCCAGGACTAGCGGTGGCGGGGAGCTGTTTTTT
many	TRBV6-1	TRBD1	TRBJ1-5	CASSGTGGGQPQHF	TGTGCCAGCAGTGGGACAGGGGGAGGTCAGCCCCAGCATTTT
.	TRBV7-8	.	TRBJ2-1	CASSFPGRSLSYNEQFF	TGTGCCAGCAGCTTCCCCGGGCGGAGTTTGAGCTACAACGAGCAGTTCTTC
many	TRBV30	TRBD2	TRBJ2-1	CAWSVASGRAGSYNEQFF	TGTGCCTGGAGTGTGGCTAGCGGGAGGGCCGGGTCCTACAATGAGCAGTTCTTC
.	TRBV19	.	TRBJ2-7	CASSLGSGDDYEQYF	TGTGCCAGTAGTCTGGGATCGGGGGATGACTACGAGCAGTACTTC
many	TRBV27	TRBD2	TRBJ2-2	CASSLRAGLAGGPGTGELFF	TGTGCCAGCAGTCTAAGGGCGGGACTAGCGGGAGGGCCTGGCACCGGGGAGCTGTTTTTT
many	TRBV18	.	TRBJ1-2	CASSFRAGPFDGYTF	TGTGCCAGCTCATTTCGGGCCGGCCCTTTCGATGGCTACACCTTC
many	TRBV20-1	.	TRBJ2-1	CSAGIGGSGTYEQFF	TGCAGTGCTGGGATAGGGGGCAGCGGGACATATGAGCAGTTCTTC
many	TRBV5-4	TRBD2	TRBJ2-7	CASSAPGLANEQYF	TGTGCCAGCAGCGCCCCGGGACTAGCGAACGAGCAGTACTTC
many	TRBV29-1	.	TRBJ1-1	CSSKSGGVNTEAFF	TGCAGCTCAAAATCGGGGGGGGTGAACACTGAAGCTTTCTTT
many	TRBV12-3/TRBV12-4	.	TRBJ1-5	CASSTRIGNQPQHF	TGTGCCAGCAGTACTCGGATTGGCAATCAGCCCCAGCATTTT
many	TRBV7-2	TRBD2	TRBJ2-1	CASSPMTSSDEQFF	TGTGCCAGCAGCCCAATGACTAGCTCGGATGAGCAGTTCTTC
many	TRBV27	.	TRBJ2-1	CASGRTGSRLGNEQFF	TGTGCCAGCGGCCGAACCGGTAGTCGACTGGGCAATGAGCAGTTCTTC
few	TRBV5-1	.	TRBJ2-3	CASKQEVAQYF	TGCGCCAGCAAGCAGGAGGTTGCGCAGTATTTT
many	TRBV28	.	TRBJ1-1	CASSSGQNTEAFF	TGTGCCAGCAGTTCCGGGCAGAACACTGAAGCTTTCTTT
many	TRBV5-1	TRBD2	TRBJ2-1	CASSSPTSGPNNEQFF	TGCGCCAGCAGCTCTCCGACTAGCGGGCCGAACAATGAGCAGTTCTTC
medium-sized	TRBV20-1	.	TRBJ2-3	CSARGGGGPGDTQYF	TGCAGTGCTAGAGGAGGGGGGGGCCCGGGAGATACGCAGTATTTT
few	TRBV11-2	.	TRBJ1-5	CASSLGRGERPQHF	TGTGCCAGCAGCTTAGGGAGGGGGGAAAGGCCCCAGCATTTT
many	TRBV7-9	.	TRBJ2-1	CASSHEGGGYNEQFF	TGTGCCAGCAGCCACGAGGGGGGGGGATACAATGAGCAGTTCTTC
many	TRBV5-1	TRBD1	TRBJ2-3	CASSLQGASSTDTQYF	TGCGCCAGCAGCCTACAGGGGGCTTCTAGCACAGATACGCAGTATTTT
.	TRBV10-3	.	TRBJ1-3	CASRAPGLGNTIYF	TGTGCCAGCAGGGCCCCGGGTCTCGGAAACACCATATATTTT